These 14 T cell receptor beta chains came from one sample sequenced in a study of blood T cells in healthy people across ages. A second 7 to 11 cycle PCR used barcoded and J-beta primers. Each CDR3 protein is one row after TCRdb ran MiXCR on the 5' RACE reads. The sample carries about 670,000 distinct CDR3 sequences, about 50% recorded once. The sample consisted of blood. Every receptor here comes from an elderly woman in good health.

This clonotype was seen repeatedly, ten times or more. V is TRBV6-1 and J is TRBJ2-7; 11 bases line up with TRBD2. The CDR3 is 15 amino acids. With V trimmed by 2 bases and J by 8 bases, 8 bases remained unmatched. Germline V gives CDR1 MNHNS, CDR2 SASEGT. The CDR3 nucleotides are TGTGCCAGCAGTGAAAGTACTAGCGGGAGAACTCAGCAGTACTTC. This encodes CASSESTSGRTQQYF.

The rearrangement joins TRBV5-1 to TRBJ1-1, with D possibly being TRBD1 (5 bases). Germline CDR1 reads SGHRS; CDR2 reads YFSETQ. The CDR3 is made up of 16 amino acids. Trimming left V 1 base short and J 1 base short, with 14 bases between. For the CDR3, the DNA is TGCGCCAGCAGCTTGTCGGGGCGACAGACGAACACTGAAGCTTTCTTT. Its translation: CASSLSGRQTNTEAFF.

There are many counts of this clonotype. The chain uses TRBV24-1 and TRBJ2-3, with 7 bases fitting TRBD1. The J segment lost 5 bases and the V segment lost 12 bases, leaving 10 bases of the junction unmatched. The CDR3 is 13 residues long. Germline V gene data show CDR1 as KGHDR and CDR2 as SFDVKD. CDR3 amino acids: CASKGGAGDTQYF. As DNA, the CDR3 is TGTGCCTCCAAAGGGGGCGCGGGAGATACGCAGTATTTT.

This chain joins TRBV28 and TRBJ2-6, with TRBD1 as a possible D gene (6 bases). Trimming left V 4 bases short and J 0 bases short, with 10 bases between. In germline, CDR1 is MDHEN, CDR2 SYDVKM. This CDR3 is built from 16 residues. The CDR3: CASSSPQGSGANVLTF. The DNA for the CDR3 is TGTGCCAGCAGTTCACCACAGGGCTCTGGGGCCAACGTCCTGACTTTC.

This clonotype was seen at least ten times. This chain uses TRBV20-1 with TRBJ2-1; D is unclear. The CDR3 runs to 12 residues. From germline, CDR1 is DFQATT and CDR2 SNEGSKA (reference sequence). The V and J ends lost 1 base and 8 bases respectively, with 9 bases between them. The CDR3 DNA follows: TGCAGTGCTAGAGGAGGTGGCGATGAGCAGTTCTTC. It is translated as CSARGGGDEQFF.

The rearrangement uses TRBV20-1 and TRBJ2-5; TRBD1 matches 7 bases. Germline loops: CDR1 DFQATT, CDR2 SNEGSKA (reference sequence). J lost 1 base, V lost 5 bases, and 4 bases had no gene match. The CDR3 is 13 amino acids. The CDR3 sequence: CSAPDRLQETQYF. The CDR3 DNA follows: TGCAGTGCTCCGGACAGGCTCCAAGAGACCCAGTACTTC.

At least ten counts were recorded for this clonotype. CDR3 region: CASSSSGGVYNEQFF. The CDR3 nucleotides read TGCGCCAGCAGCTCCTCAGGGGGGGTCTACAATGAGCAGTTCTTC. The chain has TRBV5-1 and TRBJ2-1; the D gene could be TRBD1 or TRBD2 (7 bases each). This CDR3 is 15 amino acids long. V shed 3 bases and J shed 3 bases, with 13 bases lying between them. CDR1 is SGHRS and CDR2 is YFSETQ in the germline V gene.

The CDR3 here is CASSFSGTGAIGYTF. The CDR3 nucleotides read TGTGCCAGCAGTTTCTCCGGGACAGGGGCGATTGGCTACACCTTC. This rearrangement joins TRBV27 to TRBJ1-2; the match to TRBD1 covers 10 bases. The germline V gene encodes CDR1 MNHEY and CDR2 SMNVEV (reference sequence). The CDR3 has 15 residues. With 3 bases clipped from V and 7 bases from J, the junction kept 8 bases outside the gene matches.

Here the CDR3 reads CASSLRKVYEETQYF. CDR3 in DNA: TGTGCCAGCAGCTTGCGAAAGGTGTACGAAGAGACCCAGTACTTC. The rearrangement links TRBV5-6 to TRBJ2-7, with no clear D. The J call is in doubt because the DNA end fits TRBJ2-5 better. The germline gives CDR1 SGHDT, CDR2 YYEEEE. The CDR3 is made up of 15 amino acids.

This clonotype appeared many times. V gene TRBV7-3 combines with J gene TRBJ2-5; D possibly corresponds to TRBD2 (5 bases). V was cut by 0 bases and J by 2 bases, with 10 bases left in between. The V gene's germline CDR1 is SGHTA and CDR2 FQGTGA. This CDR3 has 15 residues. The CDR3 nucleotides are TGTGCCAGCAGCTTAACTGGCGGGTGGCAAGAGACCCAGTACTTC. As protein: CASSLTGGWQETQYF.

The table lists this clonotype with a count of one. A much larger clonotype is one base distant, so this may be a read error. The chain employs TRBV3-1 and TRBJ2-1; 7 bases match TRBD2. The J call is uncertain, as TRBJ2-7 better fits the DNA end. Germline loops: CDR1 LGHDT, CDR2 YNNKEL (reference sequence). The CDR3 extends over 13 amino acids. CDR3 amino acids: CASSQVAGNEQYF. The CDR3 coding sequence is TGTGCCAGCAGCCAAGTAGCGGGTAATGAGCAGTACTTC.

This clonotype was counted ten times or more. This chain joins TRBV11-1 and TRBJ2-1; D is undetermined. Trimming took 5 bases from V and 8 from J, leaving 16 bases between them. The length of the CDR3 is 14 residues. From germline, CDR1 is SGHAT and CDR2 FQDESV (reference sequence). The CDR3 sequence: CASSVMLESHEQFF. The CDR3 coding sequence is TGTGCCAGCAGCGTGATGTTAGAGTCCCATGAGCAGTTCTTC. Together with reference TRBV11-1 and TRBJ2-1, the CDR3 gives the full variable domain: EAEVAQSPRYKITEKSQAVAFWCDPISGHATLYWYRQILGQGPELLVQFQDESVVDDSQLPKDRFSAERLKGVDSTLKIQPAELGDSAMYLCASSVMLESHEQFFGPGTRLTVL.

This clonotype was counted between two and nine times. The CDR3 DNA reads TGCGCCAGCAGCCAAGAACCCAGGGGGGTCGGGGAGCTGTTTTTT. Its translation: CASSQEPRGVGELFF. This rearrangement joins TRBV4-1 to TRBJ2-2, with a possible D match to TRBD1 (7 bases). Germline lookup yields CDR1 MGHRA and CDR2 YSYEKL. The CDR3 is 15 residues long. V lost 0 bases, J lost 7 bases, and 12 bases lay in between.

CDR3 DNA sequence: TGCGCCAGCAGCTTTTTCCCCGGGGCAGAGAATCAGCCCCAGCATTTT. Translating it yields CASSFFPGAENQPQHF. This chain links TRBV5-1 with TRBJ1-5; D is possibly TRBD1 (5 bases). The CDR3 is made up of 16 amino acids. V lost 2 bases and J 4 bases, leaving 16 bases between the germline ends. Germline V gene data show CDR1 as SGHRS and CDR2 as YFSETQ.